These 14 T cell receptor beta chains originate from one sample sequenced in a study of T cell clonotyping in hematopoietic cell transplantation. Sequenced by immunoSEQ multiplex PCR; TCRdb stores in-frame clones only, minus some. The sample lists more than 65,000 clones, approximately 94% occurring once. Sequenced input: peripheral blood mononuclear cells. Receptors originate from a man aged 45-60 years in good health. Some clones in this sample may be carry-over from other donors' samples.

V usage is TRBV7-9 and J usage is TRBJ1-5, with TRBD1 matching over 8 bases. CDR1 and CDR2 (germline): SEHNR, FQNEAQ (reference sequence). The CDR3 consists of 12 residues. V lost 9 bases to trimming and J lost 5 bases; unmatched junction nucleotides: 3. CDR3 protein: CASGQGDQPQHF. CDR3 nucleotides: TGTGCCAGTGGACAGGGTGATCAGCCCCAGCATTTT.

The chain employs TRBV5-6 and TRBJ1-1; 8 nucleotides line up with TRBD1. V lost 4 bases, J lost 1 base, and 9 bases stayed unmatched. This CDR3 contains 16 residues. Germline CDR1 reads SGHDT; CDR2 reads YYEEEE. The CDR3 spells CASSGQGLNSNTEAFF. The CDR3 nucleotides are TGTGCCAGCAGCGGACAGGGCCTTAACTCGAACACTGAAGCTTTCTTT.

The chain combines TRBV5-6 with TRBJ2-5, with D possibly being TRBD1 (5 bases). The length of the CDR3 is 12 residues. Germline-derived CDR1 and CDR2 are SGHDT and YYEEEE. V was shortened by 8 bases and J by 5 bases, with 13 bases between the two germline ends. The CDR3: CASEGVSETQYF. CDR3 in DNA: TGTGCCAGTGAAGGGGTTTCGGAGACCCAGTACTTC.

The gene calls are TRBV9 and TRBJ2-3; D gene ambiguous. V lost 6 bases, J lost 4 bases, and 9 bases lay in between. Germline V gene lookup returns CDR1 SGDLS and CDR2 YYNGEE. The CDR3 loop spans 12 amino acids. The CDR3 coding sequence is TGTGCCAGCAATTCGGATGCAGATACGCAGTATTTT. Its translation: CASNSDADTQYF.

This chain links TRBV5-1 with TRBJ1-1; D perhaps matches TRBD1 (5 bases). Trimming removed 4 bases at V and 2 bases at J, with 12 bases between. The CDR3 length is 14 residues. Per the germline V gene, CDR1 is SGHRS and CDR2 is YFSETQ. The CDR3 region has the DNA TGCGCCAGCAGCCCGGGACCTAGCAACACTGAAGCTTTCTTT. Translation: CASSPGPSNTEAFF. The whole variable domain, filled in from reference TRBV5-1 and TRBJ1-1, reads KAGVTQTPRYLIKTRGQQVTLSCSPISGHRSVSWYQQTPGQGLQFLFEYFSETQRNKGNFPGRFSGRQFSNSRSEMNVSTLELGDSALYLCASSPGPSNTEAFFGQGTRLTVV.

The chain is built from TRBV27 and TRBJ2-7, with unresolved D. The CDR3 contains 13 residues. V was pared by 3 bases and J by 4 bases, with 10 bases between. Germline-derived CDR1 and CDR2 are MNHEY and SMNVEV (reference sequence). This CDR3 reads CASSFQAPYEQYF. The CDR3 coding sequence is TGTGCCAGCAGTTTTCAGGCCCCTTACGAGCAGTACTTC.

The chain uses TRBV6-6 and TRBJ2-1, with D tentatively TRBD2 (6 bases). Between the trimmed V and J ends, which lost 0 bases and 10 bases, there was a span of 10 bases. This CDR3 has 13 amino acids. Germline CDR1 MNHNY, CDR2 SVGAGI (reference sequence). The CDR3 nucleotides read TGTGCCAGCAGTTACTCGCTTACTAGCGAGCAGTTCTTC. Its protein product is CASSYSLTSEQFF.

The chain has TRBV14 and TRBJ2-3, with 8 bases matching TRBD2. Germline CDR1 is SGHDN and CDR2 is FVKESK. With V trimmed by 2 bases and J by 0 bases, 7 bases remained unmatched. This CDR3 is 17 amino acids long. The CDR3 nucleotides read TGTGCCAGCAGCCAACCTACGACTAGCGATAGCACAGATACGCAGTATTTT. Residues: CASSQPTTSDSTDTQYF.

This clone was detected a few times. The rearrangement uses TRBV27 and TRBJ1-2; 8 nucleotides align to TRBD1. Germline V gene sequence: CDR1 MNHEY, CDR2 SMNVEV (reference sequence). The CDR3 loop spans 12 amino acids. With 10 bases clipped from V and 8 bases from J, the junction kept 9 bases outside the gene matches. CDR3 sequence reads: CATRQGARGYTF. The CDR3 bases are TGTGCCACCAGGCAGGGGGCGCGGGGCTACACCTTC.

A single count supports this clone. The chain recombines TRBV28 with TRBJ1-5; 7 nucleotides agree with TRBD1. The CDR3 runs 13 residues. J lost 7 bases, V lost 6 bases, and 6 bases had no gene match. Germline V lookup: CDR1 MDHEN, CDR2 SYDVKM. CDR3 in DNA: TGTGCCAGCAGATACAGGGGTGGACAGCCCCAGCATTTT. Translating gives CASRYRGGQPQHF.

The V and J genes are TRBV6-5 and TRBJ2-1; possible D gene TRBD2, 5 bases. The CDR3 has 11 residues. V was cut by 7 bases and J by 7 bases, with 8 bases left in between. Germline V gene lookup returns CDR1 MNHEY and CDR2 SVGAGI. The CDR3 sequence: CASTRRNEQFF. CDR3 nucleotides: TGTGCCAGCACCAGGAGGAATGAGCAGTTCTTC.

The chain carries TRBV6-5 and TRBJ2-7; 10 bases are a match to TRBD1. The CDR3 is 14 amino acids. The V segment lost 6 bases and the J segment 4 bases; nucleotides outside the gene matches: 6. Germline CDR1 and CDR2: MNHEY and SVGAGI. CDR3 coding DNA: TGTGCCAGCAGGCGGACAGGGGGATTTTACGAGCAGTACTTC. Its translation: CASRRTGGFYEQYF.

J is TRBJ1-4 and V is TRBV19; D possibly corresponds to TRBD1 (6 bases). Trimming removed 2 bases at V and 3 bases at J, with 13 bases between. The CDR3 length is 16 residues. Germline values: CDR1 LNHDA, CDR2 SQIVND (reference sequence). CDR3 residues: CASSITSGQPNEKLFF. In DNA form, the CDR3 reads TGTGCCAGTAGTATAACTTCCGGACAGCCTAATGAAAAACTGTTTTTT.

The V gene is TRBV30, the J gene TRBJ2-3; possibly TRBD2 for D (5 bases). Trimming took 4 bases from V and 8 from J, leaving 13 bases between them. CDR1 and CDR2 (germline): GTSNPN, SVGIG (reference sequence). This CDR3 has 12 residues. The chain's CDR3 is CAWNGPAGTQYF. CDR3 bases: TGTGCCTGGAACGGACCGGCGGGTACGCAGTATTTT.